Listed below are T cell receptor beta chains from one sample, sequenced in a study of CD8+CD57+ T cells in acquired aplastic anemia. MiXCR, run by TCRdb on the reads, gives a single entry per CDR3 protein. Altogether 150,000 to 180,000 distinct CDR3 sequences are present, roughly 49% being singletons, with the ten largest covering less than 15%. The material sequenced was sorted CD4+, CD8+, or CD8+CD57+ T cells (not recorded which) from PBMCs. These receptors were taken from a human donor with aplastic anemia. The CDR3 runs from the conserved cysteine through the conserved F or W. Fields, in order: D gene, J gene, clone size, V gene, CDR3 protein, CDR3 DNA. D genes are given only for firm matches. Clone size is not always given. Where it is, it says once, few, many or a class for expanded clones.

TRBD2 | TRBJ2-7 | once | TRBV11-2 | CASSLGLAGGSRHIYEQYF | TGTGCCAGCAGCCTAGGACTAGCGGGGGGTTCACGGCACATCTACGAGCAGTACTTC
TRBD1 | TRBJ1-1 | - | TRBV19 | CASSIGTGGAFF | TGTGCCAGTAGTATAGGAACAGGGGGAGCTTTCTTT
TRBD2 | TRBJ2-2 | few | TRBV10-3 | CATGGAGELFF | TGTGCCACCGGGGGGGCCGGGGAGCTGTTTTTT
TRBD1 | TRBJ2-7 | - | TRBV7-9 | CASSSTGGYEQYF | TGTGCCAGCAGCTCTACAGGGGGCTACGAGCAGTACTTC
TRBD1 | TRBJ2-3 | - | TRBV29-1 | CSGMDRGGSDTQYF | TGCAGCGGTATGGACAGGGGAGGTTCAGATACGCAGTATTTT
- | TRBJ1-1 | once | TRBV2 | CASRGGGRNTEAFF | TGTGCCAGCAGGGGGGGGGGGCGCAACACTGAAGCTTTCTTT
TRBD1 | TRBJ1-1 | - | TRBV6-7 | CASSDTGTATEAFF | TGTGCCAGCAGTGACACCGGGACAGCGACTGAAGCTTTCTTT
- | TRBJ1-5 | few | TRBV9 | CASNSDNQPQHF | TGTGCCAGCAACAGCGACAATCAGCCCCAGCATTTT
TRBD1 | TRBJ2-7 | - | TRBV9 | CASSAGQGASYEQYF | TGTGCCAGCAGCGCAGGGCAGGGGGCCTCCTACGAGCAGTACTTC
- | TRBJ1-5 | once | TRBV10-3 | CAISSGQPQHF | TGTGCCATCAGCTCGGGGCAGCCCCAGCATTTT
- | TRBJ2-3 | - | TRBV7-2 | CASSLRVAPDTQYF | TGTGCCAGCAGCTTACGGGTAGCTCCAGATACGCAGTATTTT
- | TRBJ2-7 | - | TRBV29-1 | CSVAQGQREQYF | TGCAGCGTTGCACAGGGCCAGCGGGAGCAGTACTTC
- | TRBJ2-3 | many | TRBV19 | CASSPLGRKVDTQYF | TGTGCCAGTAGCCCCCTCGGGAGAAAGGTAGATACGCAGTATTTT